This note documents a single T cell receptor (beta chain) sequence. Its antigen remains unknown. The sample comes from a study of metastatic and nonmetastatic thyroid tumors. Across the study: Where malignant and benign thyroid patients were concerned, repertoires were compared across blood and tumor or nodule tissue.

None of the patients had undergone any treatment ahead of thyroid surgery. Findings and caveats of the study: It was reported that TCR beta diversity was significantly higher in malignant thyroid tumors than benign nodules, in blood and tumor.

In the source study's methods: Clinicopathological groups supplied CDR3 differences that were used to build a distant-metastasis classifier for papillary thyroid cancer. TCRdb re-called clones from the PCR reads using MiXCR. The V and J calls reflect TCRdb's pipeline rather than the authors' work. This table holds around 23,000 clones, 20% to 25% found once. The clonotype comes from a male donor with papillary thyroid cancer or a benign thyroid nodule (not recorded which). Some clones in this sample may be carry-over from other donors' samples. The sample comprised blood.

CDR3 bases: TGTGCCTGGAGTGTACAATGGACAGGGGACTATCAGCCCCAGCATTTT. Amino acids: CAWSVQWTGDYQPQHF. The chain carries TRBV30 and TRBJ1-5; 9 positions match TRBD1. This CDR3 contains 16 residues. V was pared by 0 bases and J by 5 bases, with 8 bases of the junction left unmatched. Germline V gene sequence: CDR1 GTSNPN, CDR2 SVGIG (reference sequence).